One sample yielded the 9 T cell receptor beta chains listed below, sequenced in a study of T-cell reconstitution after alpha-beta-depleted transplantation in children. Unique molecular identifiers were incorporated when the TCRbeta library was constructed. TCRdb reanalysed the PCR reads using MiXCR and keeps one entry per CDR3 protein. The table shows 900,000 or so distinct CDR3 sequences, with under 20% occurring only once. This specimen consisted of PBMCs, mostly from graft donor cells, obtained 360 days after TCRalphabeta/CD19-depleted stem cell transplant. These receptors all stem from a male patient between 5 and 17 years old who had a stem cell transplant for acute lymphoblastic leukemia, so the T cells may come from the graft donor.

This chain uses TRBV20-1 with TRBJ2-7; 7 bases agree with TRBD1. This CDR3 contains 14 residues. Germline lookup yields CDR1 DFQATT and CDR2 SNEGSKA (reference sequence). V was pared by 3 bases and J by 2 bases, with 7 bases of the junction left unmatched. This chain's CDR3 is CSASRDSPPYEQYF. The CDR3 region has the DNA TGCAGTGCTAGTCGGGACAGTCCCCCCTACGAGCAGTACTTC.

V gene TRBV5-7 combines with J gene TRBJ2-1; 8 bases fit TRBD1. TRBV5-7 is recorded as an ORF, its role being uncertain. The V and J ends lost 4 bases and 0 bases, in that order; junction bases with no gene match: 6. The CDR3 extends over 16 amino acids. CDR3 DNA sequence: TGTGCCAGCAGCAGGACAGGGACCAACTCCTACAATGAGCAGTTCTTC. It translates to CASSRTGTNSYNEQFF.

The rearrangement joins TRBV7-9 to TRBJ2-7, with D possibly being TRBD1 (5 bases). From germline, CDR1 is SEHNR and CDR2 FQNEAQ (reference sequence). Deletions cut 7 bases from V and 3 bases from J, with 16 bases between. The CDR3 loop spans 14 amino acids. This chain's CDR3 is CASTPGSQNYEQYF. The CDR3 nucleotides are TGTGCCAGCACCCCAGGGTCCCAAAACTACGAGCAGTACTTC.

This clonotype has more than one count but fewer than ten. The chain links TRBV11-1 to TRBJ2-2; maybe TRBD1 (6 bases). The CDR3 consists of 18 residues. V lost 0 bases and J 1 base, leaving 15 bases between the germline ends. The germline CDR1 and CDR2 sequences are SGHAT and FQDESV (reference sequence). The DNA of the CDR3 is TGTGCCAGCAGCTTAGCGCTGACCGGACAGATGAACACCGGGGAGCTGTTTTTT. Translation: CASSLALTGQMNTGELFF.

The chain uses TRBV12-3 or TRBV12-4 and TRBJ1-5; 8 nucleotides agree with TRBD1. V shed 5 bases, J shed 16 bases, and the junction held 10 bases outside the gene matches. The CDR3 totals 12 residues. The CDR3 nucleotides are TGTGCCAGCAGTCCAGCGGACAGGGCCCGACATTTT. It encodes CASSPADRARHF.

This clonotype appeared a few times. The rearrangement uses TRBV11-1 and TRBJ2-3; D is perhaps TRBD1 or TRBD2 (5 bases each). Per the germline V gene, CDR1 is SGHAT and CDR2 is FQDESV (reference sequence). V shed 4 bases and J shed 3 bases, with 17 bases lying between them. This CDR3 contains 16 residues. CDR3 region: CASSSFGRGRTDTQYF. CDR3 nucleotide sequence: TGTGCCAGCAGCTCCTTTGGCCGGGGCCGTACAGATACGCAGTATTTT.

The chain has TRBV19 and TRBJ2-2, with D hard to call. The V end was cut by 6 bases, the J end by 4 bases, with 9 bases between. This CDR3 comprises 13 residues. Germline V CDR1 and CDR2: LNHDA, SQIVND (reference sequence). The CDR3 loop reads CASRPTPTGELFF. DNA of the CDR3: TGTGCCAGTAGGCCTACCCCCACCGGGGAGCTGTTTTTT.

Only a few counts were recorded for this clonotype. CDR3 sequence: CASSATSGSSYNEQFF. CDR3 bases: TGCGCCAGCAGCGCGACTAGCGGGAGCTCCTACAATGAGCAGTTCTTC. The rearrangement links TRBV5-1 to TRBJ2-1; TRBD2 aligns across 12 bases. There are 16 residues in the CDR3. Trimming cost V 4 bases and J 0 bases; bases outside gene matches: 2. CDR1 and CDR2 (germline): SGHRS, YFSETQ.

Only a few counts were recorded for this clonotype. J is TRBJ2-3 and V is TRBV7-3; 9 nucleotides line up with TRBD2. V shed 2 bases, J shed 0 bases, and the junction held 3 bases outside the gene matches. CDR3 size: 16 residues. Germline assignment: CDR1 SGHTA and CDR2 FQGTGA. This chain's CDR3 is CASSLLAGVSTDTQYF. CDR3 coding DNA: TGTGCCAGCAGCTTATTAGCGGGAGTAAGCACAGATACGCAGTATTTT.